Below, 22 T cell receptor beta chains from the same sample are listed, as sequenced in a study of blood T cell repertoires in COVID-19. The table came from immunoSEQ multiplex PCR; TCRdb's copy has only in-frame clones and leaves some out. The data show about 140,000 clones, approximately 80% seen once. The sample was peripheral blood. These receptor sequences come from a human donor in a cohort sampled during active COVID-19.

This chain links TRBV19 with TRBJ1-4, with 8 bases lining up with TRBD1. V trimming: 6 bases; J trimming: 5 bases; junction bases outside the gene matches: 8. Germline V CDR1 and CDR2: LNHDA, SQIVND (reference sequence). The CDR3 has 15 residues. CDR3 sequence (DNA): TGTGCCAGTAGCCCGGACAGGGCGCGGAATGAAAAACTGTTTTTT. Translated, it gives CASSPDRARNEKLFF.

V is TRBV9 and J is TRBJ2-3, with D possibly being TRBD1 (6 bases). The CDR3 runs to 17 residues. The V gene lost 3 bases and the J gene lost 3 bases, with 20 bases spanning the gap. Germline V gives CDR1 SGDLS, CDR2 YYNGEE. CDR3 sequence: CASSAPRSGEWTDTQYF. DNA of the CDR3: TGTGCCAGCAGCGCCCCCCGATCAGGGGAGTGGACAGATACGCAGTATTTT.

CDR3 coding DNA: TGTGCCAGCAGCGCTGATAGCACCGGGGAGCTGTTTTTT. This encodes CASSADSTGELFF. V is TRBV9 and J is TRBJ2-2; D is unresolved. The germline gives CDR1 SGDLS, CDR2 YYNGEE. The CDR3 has 13 amino acids. The V end was cut by 3 bases, the J end by 4 bases, with 7 bases between. The variable domain in full, with the rest retrieved from reference TRBV9 and TRBJ2-2, is DSGVTQTPKHLITATGQRVTLRCSPRSGDLSVYWYQQSLDQGLQFLIQYYNGEERAKGNILERFSAQQFPDLHSELNLSSLELGDSALYFCASSADSTGELFFGEGSRLTVL.

This clone was observed a few times. This rearrangement joins TRBV28 to TRBJ1-2; D call uncertain. This CDR3 has 14 residues. V was shortened by 10 bases and J by 0 bases, with 15 bases between the two germline ends. Per the germline V gene, CDR1 is MDHEN and CDR2 is SYDVKM. CDR3 nucleotide sequence: TGTGCCACCGAGGCGGTCTTAGCTAACTATGGCTACACCTTC. Protein sequence: CATEAVLANYGYTF.

The V call is TRBV7-2, the J call TRBJ2-3; D perhaps matches TRBD1 (5 bases). This CDR3 is built from 15 residues. Germline assignment: CDR1 SGHTA and CDR2 FQGNSA. Trimming removed 5 bases from V and 5 bases from J, with 17 bases in between. CDR3 nucleotides: TGTGCCAGCAGCCCCAGGACACAGTTCGGAGATACGCAGTATTTT. It codes for CASSPRTQFGDTQYF.

The chain carries TRBV11-2 and TRBJ1-2; D is unclear. CDR1 is SGHAT, CDR2 FQNNGV, per germline. The CDR3 is 13 residues long. V lost 4 bases and J lost 0, with 6 bases in between. In DNA, the CDR3 is TGTGCCAGCAGCTCAATCCCTAACTATGGCTACACCTTC. Translating gives CASSSIPNYGYTF.

V usage is TRBV3-1 (or the pseudogene TRBV3-2) and J usage is TRBJ2-2, with D perhaps matching TRBD2 (6 bases). The germline gives CDR1 LGHDT, CDR2 YNNKEL (reference sequence). This CDR3 has 15 residues. V shed 1 base and J shed 5 bases, with 11 bases lying between them. The CDR3 spells CASSQARENTGELFF. The DNA for the CDR3 is TGTGCCAGCAGCCAAGCCCGGGAGAATACCGGGGAGCTGTTTTTT.

This chain joins TRBV6-1 and TRBJ2-3; 7 bases map to TRBD2. The CDR3 totals 15 residues. Trimming took 2 bases from V and 2 from J; bases not matched to a gene: 4. The germline CDR1 and CDR2 sequences are MNHNS and SASEGT. As DNA, the CDR3 is TGTGCCAGCAGTGAAATGGGGACTACCACAGATACGCAGTATTTT. Its translation: CASSEMGTTTDTQYF.

The chain joins TRBV30 to TRBJ1-5, with TRBD1 as a possible D gene (5 bases). Germline V gives CDR1 GTSNPN, CDR2 SVGIG (reference sequence). V lost 0 bases and J lost 9, with 12 bases in between. The CDR3 length is 13 residues. This CDR3 reads CAWSVGGKWPQHF. CDR3 DNA sequence: TGTGCCTGGAGTGTGGGGGGAAAATGGCCCCAGCATTTT.

The J gene is TRBJ2-1, the V gene TRBV6-5; 7 bases are shared with TRBD1. CDR3 length equals 15 residues. CDR1 and CDR2 (germline): MNHEY, SVGAGI. J was trimmed by 5 bases and V by 2 bases; bases with no gene match: 6. In DNA, the CDR3 is TGTGCCAGCAGTTACGGGGACAGTCGAGACAATGAGCAGTTCTTC. Translation gives CASSYGDSRDNEQFF.

The chain has TRBV5-1 and TRBJ2-2; tentative D call: TRBD1 (5 bases). The germline V gene encodes CDR1 SGHRS and CDR2 YFSETQ. The CDR3 spans 14 residues. V lost 5 bases to trimming and J lost 0 bases, with 8 bases between them. The CDR3: CASRDNANTGELFF. CDR3 nucleotide sequence: TGCGCCAGCAGGGACAACGCGAACACCGGGGAGCTGTTTTTT.

The chain couples TRBV12-3 or TRBV12-4 to TRBJ1-5; maybe TRBD1 (6 bases). The CDR3 totals 13 residues. Trimming left V 6 bases short and J 5 bases short, with 11 bases between. The CDR3 nucleotides read TGTGCCAGCAGAACAGGGAAAGATCAGCCCCAGCATTTT. Protein sequence: CASRTGKDQPQHF.

The chain uses TRBV12-3 or TRBV12-4 and TRBJ1-1; no definite D call. Trimming took 5 bases from V and 1 from J, leaving 8 bases between them. CDR3 size: 13 residues. For the CDR3, the DNA is TGTGCCAGCAGTGTTCTTTGGAACACTGAAGCTTTCTTT. Its protein is CASSVLWNTEAFF.

The genes are TRBV11-3 and TRBJ2-1; possible D gene TRBD2, 6 bases. V was pared by 1 base and J by 8 bases, with 12 bases between. CDR1 and CDR2 (germline): SGHNT, YENEEA. The CDR3 is 14 residues long. CDR3 in DNA: TGTGCCAGCAGCTTAGGCGGGACGGCTTATGAGCAGTTCTTC. It translates to CASSLGGTAYEQFF.

The chain carries TRBV4-3 and TRBJ1-4; D unclear. The CDR3 spans 16 residues. From germline, CDR1 is LGHNA and CDR2 YSLEER. V dropped 0 bases and J dropped 0 bases, with 8 bases sitting between them. CDR3 loop: CASSQELAATNEKLFF. The CDR3 nucleotides are TGCGCCAGCAGCCAAGAGCTGGCCGCAACTAATGAAAAACTGTTTTTT.

The V and J genes are TRBV18 and TRBJ2-2, with 10 bases aligning to TRBD2. CDR1 and CDR2 from the germline V gene are KGHSH and LQKENI. V was clipped by 4 bases and J by 7 bases; unmatched bases: 6. This CDR3 has 15 residues. CDR3 loop: CASSQLAGDVGELFF. CDR3 in DNA: TGTGCCAGCTCACAGCTAGCGGGAGACGTCGGGGAGCTGTTTTTT.

The rearrangement uses TRBV18 and TRBJ2-7, with D tentatively TRBD2 (6 bases). CDR3 length equals 15 residues. Germline loops: CDR1 KGHSH, CDR2 LQKENI. V was shortened by 6 bases and J by 5 bases, with 20 bases between the two germline ends. The CDR3 DNA is TGTGCCAGCTCCCGAACGCGGGGTATTCACCACGAGCAGTACTTC. Translated, it gives CASSRTRGIHHEQYF. The full variable domain, in which reference TRBV18 and TRBJ2-7 provide the parts outside the CDR3, is NAGVMQNPRHLVRRRGQEARLRCSPMKGHSHVYWYRQLPEEGLKFMVYLQKENIIDESGMPKERFSAEFPKEGPSILRIQQVVRGDSAAYFCASSRTRGIHHEQYFGPGTRLTVT.

The V gene is TRBV9, the J gene TRBJ2-5; 8 bases are shared with TRBD2. The germline CDR1 and CDR2 sequences are SGDLS and YYNGEE. The CDR3 totals 14 residues. Unmatched junction bases numbered 6, after V lost 4 bases and J lost 4 bases. CDR3 bases: TGTGCCAGCAGCTCCCCCGGGGGGGGAGAGACCCAGTACTTC. Protein sequence: CASSSPGGGETQYF.

The rearrangement joins TRBV19 to TRBJ2-5; tentative D call: TRBD1 (6 bases). Trimming shortened V by 3 bases and J by 2 bases, and 10 bases separated the two germline ends. CDR1 and CDR2 (germline): LNHDA, SQIVND (reference sequence). This CDR3 region has 14 residues. CDR3 region: CASSMAGTQETQYF. The CDR3 DNA reads as TGTGCCAGTAGTATGGCTGGGACACAAGAGACCCAGTACTTC.

The chain employs TRBV30 and TRBJ2-6; possible D gene TRBD2, 5 bases. This CDR3 contains 15 residues. The V gene lost 0 bases and the J gene lost 0 bases, with 6 bases spanning the gap. CDR1 and CDR2 (germline): GTSNPN, SVGIG (reference sequence). CDR3 nucleotides: TGTGCCTGGAGTGTACGGGGCTCTGGGGCCAACGTCCTGACTTTC. Protein product: CAWSVRGSGANVLTF.

The V gene is TRBV19, the J gene TRBJ1-1, with unresolved D. Germline V gene sequence: CDR1 LNHDA, CDR2 SQIVND (reference sequence). The V end was cut by 5 bases, the J end by 0 bases, with 13 bases between. The CDR3 runs 15 residues. For the CDR3, the DNA is TGTGCCAGTAGTCCCCCGGTCCGAATGAACACTGAAGCTTTCTTT. Amino acid sequence: CASSPPVRMNTEAFF.

V and J are TRBV3-1 (or the pseudogene TRBV3-2) and TRBJ1-6; D might be TRBD1 (5 bases). CDR1 is LGHDT, CDR2 YNNKEL, per germline (reference sequence). The V end lost 5 bases, the J end lost 0 bases, and 14 bases lay between the germline ends. The CDR3 length is 17 residues. The CDR3 DNA sequence: TGTGCCAGCAGCAGCGTGGGGCCAAGCTCCTATAATTCACCCCTCCACTTT. The encoded protein is CASSSVGPSSYNSPLHF.